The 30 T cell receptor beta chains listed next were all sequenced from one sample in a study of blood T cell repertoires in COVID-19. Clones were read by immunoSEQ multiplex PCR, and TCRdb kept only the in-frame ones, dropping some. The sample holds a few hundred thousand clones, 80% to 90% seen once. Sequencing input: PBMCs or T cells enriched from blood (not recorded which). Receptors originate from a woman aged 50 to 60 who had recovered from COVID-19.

The CDR3 DNA sequence: TGTGCCAGCACGGGAGGAGATAATTCACCCCTCCACTTT. Its translation: CASTGGDNSPLHF. V usage is TRBV28 and J usage is TRBJ1-6; D not resolved. The V and J ends lost 7 bases and 5 bases respectively, with 9 bases between them. The germline V gene encodes CDR1 MDHEN and CDR2 SYDVKM. The CDR3 extends over 13 amino acids.

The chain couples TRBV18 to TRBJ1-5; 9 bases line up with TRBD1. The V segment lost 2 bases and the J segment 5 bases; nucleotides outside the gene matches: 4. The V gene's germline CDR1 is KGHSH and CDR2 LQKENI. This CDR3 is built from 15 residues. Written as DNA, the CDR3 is TGTGCCAGCTCACCAGGGGGACAGGGCGATCAGCCCCAGCATTTT. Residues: CASSPGGQGDQPQHF.

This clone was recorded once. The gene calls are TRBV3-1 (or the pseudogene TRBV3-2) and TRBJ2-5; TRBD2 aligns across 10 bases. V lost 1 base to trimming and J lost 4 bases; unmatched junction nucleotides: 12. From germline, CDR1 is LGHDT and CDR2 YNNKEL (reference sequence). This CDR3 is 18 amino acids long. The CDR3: CASSQAASGSGGGETQYF. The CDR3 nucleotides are TGTGCCAGCAGCCAAGCGGCTAGCGGGAGTGGGGGGGGAGAGACCCAGTACTTC.

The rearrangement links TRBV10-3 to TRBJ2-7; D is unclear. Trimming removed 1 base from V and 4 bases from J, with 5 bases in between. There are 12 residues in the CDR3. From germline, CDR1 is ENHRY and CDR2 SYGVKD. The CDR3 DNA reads TGTGCCATCAGTGAGTTGGAGTACGAGCAGTACTTC. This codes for CAISELEYEQYF.

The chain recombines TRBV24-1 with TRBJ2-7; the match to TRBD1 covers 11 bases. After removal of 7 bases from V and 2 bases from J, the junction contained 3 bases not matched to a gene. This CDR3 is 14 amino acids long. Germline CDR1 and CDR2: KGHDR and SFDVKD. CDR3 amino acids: CATSPGQGAYEQYF. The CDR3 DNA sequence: TGTGCCACCAGCCCGGGACAGGGGGCCTACGAGCAGTACTTC.

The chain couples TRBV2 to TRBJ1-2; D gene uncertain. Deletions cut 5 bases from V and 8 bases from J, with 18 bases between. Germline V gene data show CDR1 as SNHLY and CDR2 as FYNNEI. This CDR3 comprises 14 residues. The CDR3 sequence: CASSTDGDAGGYTF. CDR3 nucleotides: TGTGCCAGCAGTACTGACGGAGATGCTGGCGGCTACACCTTC.

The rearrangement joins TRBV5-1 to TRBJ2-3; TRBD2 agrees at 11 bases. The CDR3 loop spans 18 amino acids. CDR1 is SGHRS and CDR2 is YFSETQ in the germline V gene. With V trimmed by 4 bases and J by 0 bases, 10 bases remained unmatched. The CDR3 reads CASSQWTSGQSSTDTQYF. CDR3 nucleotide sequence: TGCGCCAGCAGCCAATGGACTAGCGGGCAATCTAGCACAGATACGCAGTATTTT.

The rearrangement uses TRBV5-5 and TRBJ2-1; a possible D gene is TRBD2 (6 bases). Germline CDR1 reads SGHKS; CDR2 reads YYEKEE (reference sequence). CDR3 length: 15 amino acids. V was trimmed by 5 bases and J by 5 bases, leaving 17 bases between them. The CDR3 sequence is CASRAGSGANNEQFF. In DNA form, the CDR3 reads TGTGCCAGCAGGGCCGGGAGCGGAGCAAACAATGAGCAGTTCTTC. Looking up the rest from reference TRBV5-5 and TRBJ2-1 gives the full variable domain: DAGVTQSPTHLIKTRGQQVTLRCSPISGHKSVSWYQQVLGQGPQFIFQYYEKEERGRGNFPDRFSARQFPNYSSELNVNALLLGDSALYLCASRAGSGANNEQFFGPGTRLTVL.

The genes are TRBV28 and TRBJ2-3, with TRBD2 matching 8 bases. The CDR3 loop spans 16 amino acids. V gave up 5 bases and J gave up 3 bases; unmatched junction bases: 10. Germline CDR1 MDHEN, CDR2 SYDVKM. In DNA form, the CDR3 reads TGTGCCAGCAGTCCGCCGGGGGGGACACTAACAGATACGCAGTATTTT. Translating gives CASSPPGGTLTDTQYF. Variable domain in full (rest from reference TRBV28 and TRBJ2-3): DVKVTQSSRYLVKRTGEKVFLECVQDMDHENMFWYRQDPGLGLRLIYFSYDVKMKEKGDIPEGYSVSREKKERFSLILESASTNQTSMYLCASSPPGGTLTDTQYFGPGTRLTVL.

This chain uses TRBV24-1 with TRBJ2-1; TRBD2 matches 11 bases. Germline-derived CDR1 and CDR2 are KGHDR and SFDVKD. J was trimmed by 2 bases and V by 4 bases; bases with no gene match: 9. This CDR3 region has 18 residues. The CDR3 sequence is CATSDLGTSGIAYNEQFF. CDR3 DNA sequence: TGTGCCACCAGTGACCTGGGGACTAGCGGAATCGCCTACAATGAGCAGTTCTTC.

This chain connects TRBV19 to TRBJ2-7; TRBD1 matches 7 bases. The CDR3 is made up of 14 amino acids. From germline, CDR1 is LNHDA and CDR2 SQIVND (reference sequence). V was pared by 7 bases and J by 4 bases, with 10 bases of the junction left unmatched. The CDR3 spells CASNKDRAQYEQYF. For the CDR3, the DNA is TGTGCCAGTAACAAAGACAGGGCCCAGTACGAGCAGTACTTC.

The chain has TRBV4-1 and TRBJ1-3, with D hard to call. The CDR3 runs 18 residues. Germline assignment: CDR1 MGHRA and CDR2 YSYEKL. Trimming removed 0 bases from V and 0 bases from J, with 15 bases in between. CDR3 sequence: CASSQDDDSGDSGNTIYF. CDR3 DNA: TGCGCCAGCAGCCAAGACGATGATTCGGGAGACTCTGGAAACACCATATATTTT.

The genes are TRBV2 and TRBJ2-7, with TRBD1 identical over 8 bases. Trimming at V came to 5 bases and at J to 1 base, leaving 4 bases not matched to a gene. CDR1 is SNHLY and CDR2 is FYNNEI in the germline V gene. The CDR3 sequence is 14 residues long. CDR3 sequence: CASSRQGMSYEQYF. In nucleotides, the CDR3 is TGTGCCAGCAGTCGACAGGGGATGTCCTACGAGCAGTACTTC.

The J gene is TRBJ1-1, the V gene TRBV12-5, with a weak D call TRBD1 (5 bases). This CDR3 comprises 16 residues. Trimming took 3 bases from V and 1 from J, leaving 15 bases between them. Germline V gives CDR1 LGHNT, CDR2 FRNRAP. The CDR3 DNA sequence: TGTGCTAGTGGTTTTATTCCGGGACTCCAGAACACTGAAGCTTTCTTT. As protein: CASGFIPGLQNTEAFF.

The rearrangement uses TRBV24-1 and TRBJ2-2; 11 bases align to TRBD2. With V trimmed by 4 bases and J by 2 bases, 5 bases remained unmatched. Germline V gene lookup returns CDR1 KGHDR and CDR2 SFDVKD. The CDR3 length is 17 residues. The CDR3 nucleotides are TGTGCCACCAGTGACCCCGGACTAGCGGGTAACACCGGGGAGCTGTTTTTT. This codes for CATSDPGLAGNTGELFF.

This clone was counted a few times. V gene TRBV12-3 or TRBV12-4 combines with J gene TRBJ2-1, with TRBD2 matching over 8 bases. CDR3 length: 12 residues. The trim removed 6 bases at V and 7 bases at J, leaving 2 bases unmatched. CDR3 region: CASSPSGNEQFF. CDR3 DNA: TGTGCCAGCAGCCCTAGCGGGAATGAGCAGTTCTTC.

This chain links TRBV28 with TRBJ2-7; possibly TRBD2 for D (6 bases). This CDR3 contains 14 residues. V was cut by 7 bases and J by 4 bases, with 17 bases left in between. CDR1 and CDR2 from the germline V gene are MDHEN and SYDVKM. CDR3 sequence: CASIPRAGRYEQYF. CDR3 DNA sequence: TGTGCCAGCATCCCCAGGGCGGGGCGTTACGAGCAGTACTTC.

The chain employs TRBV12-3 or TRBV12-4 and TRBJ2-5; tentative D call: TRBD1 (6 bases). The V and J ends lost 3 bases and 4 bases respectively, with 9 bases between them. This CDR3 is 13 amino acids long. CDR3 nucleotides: TGTGCCAGCAGTTTGTCAGGGGTAGAGACCCAGTACTTC. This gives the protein CASSLSGVETQYF.

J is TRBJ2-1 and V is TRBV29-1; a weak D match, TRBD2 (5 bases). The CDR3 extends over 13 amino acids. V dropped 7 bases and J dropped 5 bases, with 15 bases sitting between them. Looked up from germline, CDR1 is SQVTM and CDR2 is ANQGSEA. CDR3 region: CSARGSPNNEQFF. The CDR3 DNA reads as TGCAGCGCACGCGGGTCTCCCAACAATGAGCAGTTCTTC.

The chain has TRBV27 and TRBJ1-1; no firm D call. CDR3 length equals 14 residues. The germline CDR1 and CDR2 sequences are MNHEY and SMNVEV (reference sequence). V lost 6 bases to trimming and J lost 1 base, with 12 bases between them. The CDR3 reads CASRVGDKNTEAFF. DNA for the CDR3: TGTGCCAGCAGGGTTGGAGATAAGAACACTGAAGCTTTCTTT.

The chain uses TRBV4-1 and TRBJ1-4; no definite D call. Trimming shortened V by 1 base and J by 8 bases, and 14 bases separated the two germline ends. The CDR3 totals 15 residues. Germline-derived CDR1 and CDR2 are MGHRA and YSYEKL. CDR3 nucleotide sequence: TGCGCCAGCAGCCAAGGGCTGGGCCCGGGAGAAAAACTGTTTTTT. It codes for CASSQGLGPGEKLFF.

CDR3: CASSLFPGGSSYNEQFF. The CDR3 DNA follows: TGTGCCAGCAGTTTATTTCCGGGGGGAAGCTCCTACAATGAGCAGTTCTTC. The rearrangement uses TRBV27 and TRBJ2-1, with TRBD2 matching 7 bases. The ends lost 1 base at V and 0 bases at J; junction bases unmatched: 6. This CDR3 spans 17 amino acids. CDR1 and CDR2 (germline): MNHEY, SMNVEV (reference sequence).

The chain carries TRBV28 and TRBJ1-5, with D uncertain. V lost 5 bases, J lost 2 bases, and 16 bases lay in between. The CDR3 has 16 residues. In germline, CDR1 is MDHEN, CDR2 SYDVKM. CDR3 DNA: TGTGCCAGCAGTCAGACCTACGGTCGGGGCAATCAGCCCCAGCATTTT. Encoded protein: CASSQTYGRGNQPQHF.

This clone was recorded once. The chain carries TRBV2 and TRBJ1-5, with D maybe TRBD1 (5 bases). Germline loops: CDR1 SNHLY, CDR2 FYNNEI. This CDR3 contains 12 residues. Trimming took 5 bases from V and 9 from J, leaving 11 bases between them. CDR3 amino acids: CASSTGSRPQHF. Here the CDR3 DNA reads TGTGCCAGCAGTACAGGTTCCCGGCCCCAGCATTTT.

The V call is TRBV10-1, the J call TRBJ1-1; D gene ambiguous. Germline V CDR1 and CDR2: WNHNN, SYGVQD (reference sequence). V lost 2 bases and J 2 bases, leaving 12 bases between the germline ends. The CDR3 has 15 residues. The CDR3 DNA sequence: TGCGCCAGCAGTGAGGCGGGTAAGGAAAACACTGAAGCTTTCTTT. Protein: CASSEAGKENTEAFF.

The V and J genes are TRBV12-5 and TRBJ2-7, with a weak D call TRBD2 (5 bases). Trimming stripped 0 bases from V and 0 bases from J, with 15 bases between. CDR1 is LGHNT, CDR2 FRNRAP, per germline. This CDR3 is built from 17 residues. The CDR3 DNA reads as TGTGCTAGTGGTTTGGTACCCAGCGGAAGGAGCTCCTACGAGCAGTACTTC. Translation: CASGLVPSGRSSYEQYF.

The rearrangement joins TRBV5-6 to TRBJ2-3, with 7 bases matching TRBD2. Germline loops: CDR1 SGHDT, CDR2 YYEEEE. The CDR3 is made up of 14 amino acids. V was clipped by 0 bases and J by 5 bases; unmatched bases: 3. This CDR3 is CASSLGGSGDTQYF. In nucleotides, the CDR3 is TGTGCCAGCAGCTTGGGCGGGAGTGGAGATACGCAGTATTTT.

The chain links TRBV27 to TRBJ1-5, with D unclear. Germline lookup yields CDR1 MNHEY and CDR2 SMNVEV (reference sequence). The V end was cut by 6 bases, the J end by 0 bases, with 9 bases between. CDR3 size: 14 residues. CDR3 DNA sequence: TGTGCCAGCAGAAACATCAATAGCAATCAGCCCCAGCATTTT. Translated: CASRNINSNQPQHF.

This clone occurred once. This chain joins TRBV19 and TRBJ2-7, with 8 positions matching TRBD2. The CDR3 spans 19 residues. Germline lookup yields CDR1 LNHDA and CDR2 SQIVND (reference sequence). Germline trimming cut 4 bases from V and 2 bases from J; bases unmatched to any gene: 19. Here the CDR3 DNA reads TGTGCCAGTAGTACCCACAGGCTAACTAGCGGCCATAGACCCTACGAGCAGTACTTC. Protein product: CASSTHRLTSGHRPYEQYF. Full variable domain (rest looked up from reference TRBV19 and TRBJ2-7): DGGITQSPKYLFRKEGQNVTLSCEQNLNHDAMYWYRQDPGQGLRLIYYSQIVNDFQKGDIAEGYSVSREKKESFPLTVTSAQKNPTAFYLCASSTHRLTSGHRPYEQYFGPGTRLTVT.

The CDR3 reads CASSLTGGSYEQYF. In DNA form, the CDR3 reads TGTGCCAGCAGCTTAACGGGAGGCTCCTACGAGCAGTACTTC. This sequence joins TRBV7-3 and TRBJ2-7; D might be TRBD2 (6 bases). V shed 0 bases and J shed 0 bases, with 6 bases lying between them. CDR1 is SGHTA and CDR2 is FQGTGA in the germline V gene. This CDR3 comprises 14 residues.